Below are 32 T cell receptor beta chains sequenced from a single sample in a study of blood T cell repertoires in COVID-19. Some clones are missing from TCRdb's copy, which holds only in-frame ones; the method was immunoSEQ multiplex PCR. Among nearly 200,000 clones, around four fifths were seen once, and the ten largest hold under 0.95%. Sequenced: peripheral blood. The receptors were sampled from a man aged 55-75 years with COVID-19, enrolled during active disease.

This rearrangement joins TRBV3-1 (or the pseudogene TRBV3-2) to TRBJ1-1; the match to TRBD1 covers 10 bases. This CDR3 contains 16 residues. The germline V gene has CDR1 LGHDT and CDR2 YNNKEL (reference sequence). Germline trimming cut 7 bases from V and 6 bases from J; bases unmatched to any gene: 14. The CDR3 spells CASTRLPGTGEAEAFF. The CDR3 region has the DNA TGTGCCAGCACCCGACTCCCCGGGACAGGGGAAGCTGAAGCTTTCTTT.

The table lists this clone with a count of one. V usage is TRBV27 and J usage is TRBJ1-5; 9 bases line up with TRBD1. V lost 4 bases, J lost 0 bases, and 7 bases stayed unmatched. The CDR3 length is 17 residues. Germline CDR1 reads MNHEY; CDR2 reads SMNVEV (reference sequence). The CDR3 sequence is CASSSTGGVYSNQPQHF. The CDR3 DNA reads as TGTGCCAGCAGTTCGACAGGGGGAGTTTATAGCAATCAGCCCCAGCATTTT.

The genes are TRBV4-3 and TRBJ1-2; TRBD1 agrees at 7 bases. The CDR3 consists of 15 residues. The germline V gene has CDR1 LGHNA and CDR2 YSLEER. V dropped 3 bases and J dropped 3; count of bases not matched to a gene: 7. CDR3 residues: CASSQYSQGDYGYTF. The CDR3 coding sequence is TGCGCCAGCAGCCAGTATAGTCAGGGGGACTATGGCTACACCTTC.

V usage is TRBV19 and J usage is TRBJ1-1, with D perhaps matching TRBD1 (5 bases). Trimming shortened V by 4 bases and J by 4 bases, and 13 bases separated the two germline ends. Germline CDR1 LNHDA, CDR2 SQIVND (reference sequence). There are 14 residues in the CDR3. For the CDR3, the DNA is TGTGCCAGTAGTAGGGGAATTAGGGGCACTGAAGCTTTCTTT. It encodes CASSRGIRGTEAFF. Looking up the rest from reference TRBV19 and TRBJ1-1 gives the full variable domain: DGGITQSPKYLFRKEGQNVTLSCEQNLNHDAMYWYRQDPGQGLRLIYYSQIVNDFQKGDIAEGYSVSREKKESFPLTVTSAQKNPTAFYLCASSRGIRGTEAFFGQGTRLTVV.

The genes are TRBV3-1 (or the pseudogene TRBV3-2) and TRBJ1-6; TRBD1 matches at 7 bases. The V gene end was trimmed by 1 base and the J gene end by 7 bases; junction bases not matched to a gene: 4. CDR3 size: 15 residues. CDR1 and CDR2 (germline): LGHDT, YNNKEL (reference sequence). Here the CDR3 DNA reads TGTGCCAGCAGCCAAGGTACAGGGGTAAATTCACCCCTCCACTTT. Protein product: CASSQGTGVNSPLHF.

The chain combines TRBV20-1 with TRBJ2-3; D gene ambiguous. Germline V gene data show CDR1 as DFQATT and CDR2 as SNEGSKA (reference sequence). This CDR3 is built from 10 residues. The CDR3 DNA follows: TGCAGCACTAGCACAGATACGCAGTATTTT. This translates into CSTSTDTQYF.

This rearrangement joins TRBV29-1 to TRBJ2-7; D is possibly TRBD1 (6 bases). Germline CDR1 SQVTM, CDR2 ANQGSEA. V gave up 4 bases and J gave up 4 bases, with 14 bases separating them. The CDR3 contains 13 residues. CDR3 region: CSVGRGHNYEQYF. As DNA, the CDR3 is TGCAGCGTTGGTCGGGGACATAATTACGAGCAGTACTTC.

The chain is built from TRBV24-1 and TRBJ1-2; no definite D call. Germline lookup yields CDR1 KGHDR and CDR2 SFDVKD. The V end was cut by 8 bases, the J end by 3 bases, with 6 bases between. The CDR3 spans 11 residues. CDR3 sequence: CATTRDYGYTF. CDR3 in DNA: TGTGCCACCACCCGGGACTATGGCTACACCTTC.

The V and J genes are TRBV27 and TRBJ1-2, with a tentative D call TRBD1 (5 bases). CDR3 size: 14 residues. Germline V gene sequence: CDR1 MNHEY, CDR2 SMNVEV (reference sequence). Trimming cost V 10 bases and J 6 bases, with 21 bases left between them. This CDR3 reads CATARADNYHGYTF. The CDR3 coding sequence is TGTGCCACCGCCAGGGCAGATAACTATCATGGCTACACCTTC.

This clone was counted once. The chain employs TRBV7-8 and TRBJ2-1; 13 nucleotides agree with TRBD2. V lost 2 bases and J lost 6; bases outside the gene matches: 13. CDR3 size: 19 residues. Germline assignment: CDR1 SGHVS and CDR2 FQNEAQ. CDR3 bases: TGTGCCAGCAGCTTAAGGCCCAGGACTAGCGGGAGTGGGGGCAATGAGCAGTTCTTC. Its protein is CASSLRPRTSGSGGNEQFF.

The chain's CDR3 is CASSLSSGKQFF. The CDR3 coding sequence is TGTGCCAGCAGCTTGTCCAGCGGCAAGCAGTTCTTC. The chain has TRBV5-4 and TRBJ2-1; TRBD2 might be the D (5 bases). This CDR3 is 12 amino acids long. Germline lookup yields CDR1 SGHNT and CDR2 YYREEE (reference sequence). The V and J ends lost 1 base and 11 bases respectively, with 10 bases between them.

The V and J genes are TRBV30 and TRBJ1-4; D is ambiguous. The ends were cut back, 4 bases at V and 8 bases at J, with 29 bases in the middle. The CDR3 spans 18 residues. Germline CDR1 is GTSNPN and CDR2 is SVGIG (reference sequence). In DNA form, the CDR3 reads TGTGCCTGGACCCAGCCCGGGGAAAGGTTCGGGTCTCGGGAAAAACTGTTTTTT. Residues: CAWTQPGERFGSREKLFF.

The chain links TRBV28 to TRBJ1-5; TRBD1 is a possible D gene (5 bases). V was clipped by 3 bases and J by 5 bases, with 11 bases between them. Germline V gene sequence: CDR1 MDHEN, CDR2 SYDVKM. The CDR3 length is 14 residues. The CDR3 DNA sequence: TGTGCCAGCAGTTTTTCGACAGATGATCAGCCCCAGCATTTT. Amino acid sequence: CASSFSTDDQPQHF.

The rearrangement uses TRBV3-1 (or the pseudogene TRBV3-2) and TRBJ1-2; D not resolved. The germline CDR1 and CDR2 sequences are LGHDT and YNNKEL (reference sequence). Deletions cut 0 bases from V and 4 bases from J, with 6 bases between. CDR3 length: 13 residues. The CDR3, as DNA: TGTGCCAGCAGCCAAGAGGCCAGCTATGGCTACACCTTC. It encodes CASSQEASYGYTF.

The J gene is TRBJ1-1, the V gene TRBV18; D gene ambiguous. The V gene's germline CDR1 is KGHSH and CDR2 LQKENI. There are 14 residues in the CDR3. The ends were cut back, 2 bases at V and 3 bases at J, with 10 bases in the middle. Here the CDR3 reads CASSPAREYTEAFF. DNA of the CDR3: TGTGCCAGCTCACCAGCGAGAGAATACACTGAAGCTTTCTTT. The entire variable domain, with the rest obtained from reference TRBV18 and TRBJ1-1, is as follows: NAGVMQNPRHLVRRRGQEARLRCSPMKGHSHVYWYRQLPEEGLKFMVYLQKENIIDESGMPKERFSAEFPKEGPSILRIQQVVRGDSAAYFCASSPAREYTEAFFGQGTRLTVV.

The rearrangement joins TRBV28 to TRBJ2-7, with TRBD1 matching 7 bases. With V trimmed by 8 bases and J by 2 bases, 6 bases remained unmatched. The CDR3 is 13 amino acids. Germline-derived CDR1 and CDR2 are MDHEN and SYDVKM. The CDR3 DNA sequence: TGTGCCAGCTACCTGACAGGGACCTACGAGCAGTACTTC. Encoded protein: CASYLTGTYEQYF.

This clone was recorded only once. V gene TRBV3-1 (or the pseudogene TRBV3-2) combines with J gene TRBJ1-1; 8 bases map to TRBD1. The CDR3 has 14 residues. From germline, CDR1 is LGHDT and CDR2 YNNKEL (reference sequence). V shed 5 bases, J shed 4 bases, and the junction held 6 bases outside the gene matches. The CDR3 DNA is TGTGCCAGCAGCTCCTACGACAGGGGCACTGAAGCTTTCTTT. Amino acid sequence: CASSSYDRGTEAFF.

This clone was detected only a few times. The V gene is TRBV10-2, the J gene TRBJ1-1, with D unclear. The CDR3 covers 13 residues. V lost 6 bases and J lost 3, with 11 bases in between. Germline values: CDR1 WSHSY, CDR2 SAAADI. The CDR3 region is CASREQPDTEAFF. CDR3 DNA: TGCGCCAGCAGAGAGCAACCGGACACTGAAGCTTTCTTT.

The chain is built from TRBV9 and TRBJ2-1; 10 bases line up with TRBD2. CDR1 is SGDLS, CDR2 YYNGEE, per germline. The CDR3 extends over 15 amino acids. Trimming removed 0 bases from V and 8 bases from J; junction bases left unmatched: 5. This chain's CDR3 is CASSVVSSGSYEQFF. CDR3 in DNA: TGTGCCAGCAGCGTAGTCTCTAGCGGGAGTTATGAGCAGTTCTTC.

The genes are TRBV3-1 (or the pseudogene TRBV3-2) and TRBJ1-6; D is unclear. The germline V and J ends were trimmed by 2 bases and 10 bases, with 15 bases remaining between them. Germline values: CDR1 LGHDT, CDR2 YNNKEL (reference sequence). The CDR3 spans 15 residues. In nucleotides, the CDR3 is TGTGCCAGCAGCCAAAAAGCGGTGGGTGGCTCACCCCTCCACTTT. Translating it yields CASSQKAVGGSPLHF.

This clone was counted only a few times. Other DNA sequences from this sample encode an identical CDR3 as well. V is TRBV5-6 and J is TRBJ2-7; 7 positions agree with TRBD1. J gave up 4 bases and V 5 bases, and 6 bases lay outside the gene matches. Germline V gene lookup returns CDR1 SGHDT and CDR2 YYEEEE. CDR3 length: 13 amino acids. CDR3 loop: CASRSGTVYEQYF. CDR3 coding DNA: TGTGCCAGCAGGTCCGGGACAGTTTACGAGCAGTACTTC.

The J gene is TRBJ1-6, the V gene TRBV11-2; D might be TRBD1 (6 bases). Per the germline V gene, CDR1 is SGHAT and CDR2 is FQNNGV. The CDR3 runs to 17 residues. V was clipped by 4 bases and J by 10 bases, with 23 bases between them. CDR3 nucleotides: TGTGCCAGCAGCTCTCGCGCTCAAACAGGGTTTGGGTCACCCCTCCACTTT. Amino acids: CASSSRAQTGFGSPLHF.

The chain links TRBV5-1 to TRBJ1-2, with D tentatively TRBD1 (5 bases). Trimming removed 0 bases from V and 8 bases from J, with 14 bases in between. The CDR3 is 14 amino acids. The germline gives CDR1 SGHRS, CDR2 YFSETQ. The CDR3: CASSLESQDRGYTF. In nucleotides, the CDR3 is TGCGCCAGCAGCTTGGAATCACAGGATCGCGGCTACACCTTC.

The V and J genes are TRBV11-3 and TRBJ1-5, with D perhaps TRBD1 (5 bases). Trimming left V 0 bases short and J 5 bases short, with 17 bases between. CDR1 and CDR2 (germline): SGHNT, YENEEA. This CDR3 is 17 amino acids long. DNA for the CDR3: TGTGCCAGCAGCTTAGATAGGTCAGGGTGGTCGGATCAGCCCCAGCATTTT. Its protein product is CASSLDRSGWSDQPQHF. Using reference TRBV11-3 and TRBJ1-5 for the parts outside the CDR3, the full variable domain is EAGVVQSPRYKIIEKKQPVAFWCNPISGHNTLYWYLQNLGQGPELLIRYENEEAVDDSQLPKDRFSAERLKGVDSTLKIQPAELGDSAVYLCASSLDRSGWSDQPQHFGDGTRLSIL.

In DNA form, the CDR3 reads TGCGCCAGCAGCTGGGGAGAGAACACTGAAGCTTTCTTT. This codes for CASSWGENTEAFF. This sequence joins TRBV5-1 and TRBJ1-1; unclear D gene. Per the germline V gene, CDR1 is SGHRS and CDR2 is YFSETQ. The CDR3 covers 13 residues. V dropped 3 bases and J dropped 1 base, with 7 bases sitting between them.

The chain couples TRBV14 to TRBJ2-1; D is unclear. This CDR3 has 14 residues. Germline V gene data show CDR1 as SGHDN and CDR2 as FVKESK. V was pared by 2 bases and J by 2 bases, with 7 bases between. The CDR3 region has the DNA TGTGCCAGCAGCCAATCTGGCCCCTACAATGAGCAGTTCTTC. It encodes CASSQSGPYNEQFF.

The table lists this clone with many counts. V usage is TRBV19 and J usage is TRBJ1-1; possibly TRBD1 for D (6 bases). CDR3 length equals 12 residues. The ends were cut back, 4 bases at V and 10 bases at J, with 13 bases in the middle. Per germline, CDR1 LNHDA and CDR2 SQIVND (reference sequence). CDR3 sequence (DNA): TGTGCCAGTAGTACAACGACAGGTGTAGCTTTCTTT. Amino acids: CASSTTTGVAFF.

This chain uses TRBV3-1 (or the pseudogene TRBV3-2) with TRBJ2-7; 7 bases align to TRBD2. The junction had 6 bases not matched to a gene; V was cut back by 5 bases and J by 2 bases. The CDR3 has 14 residues. Looked up from germline, CDR1 is LGHDT and CDR2 is YNNKEL (reference sequence). The CDR3 loop is CASSSRDYTYEQYF. The CDR3, as DNA: TGTGCCAGCAGCAGCCGGGACTACACCTACGAGCAGTACTTC.

V is TRBV28 and J is TRBJ1-1, with TRBD1 as a possible D gene (5 bases). Germline V gene sequence: CDR1 MDHEN, CDR2 SYDVKM. The CDR3 is 15 residues long. Between the trimmed V and J ends, which lost 6 bases and 3 bases, there was a span of 17 bases. CDR3 sequence (DNA): TGTGCCAGCAGGGTGGGGCAGGGTAGAGACACTGAAGCTTTCTTT. Encoded protein: CASRVGQGRDTEAFF.

The J gene is TRBJ1-5, the V gene TRBV16; a possible D gene is TRBD1 (6 bases). The CDR3 extends over 18 amino acids. Germline CDR1 is KGHSY and CDR2 is FQNENV. V was clipped by 4 bases and J by 8 bases, with 27 bases between them. CDR3 nucleotides: TGTGCCAGCAGCCGGCCCGGAACGTGGACAGAGGAGATGAAGCCCCAGCATTTT. This gives the protein CASSRPGTWTEEMKPQHF.

This clone was observed a few times. The J gene is TRBJ1-6, the V gene TRBV19, with 8 bases matching TRBD1. Trimming removed 1 base from V and 7 bases from J; junction bases left unmatched: 0. Germline V gene data show CDR1 as LNHDA and CDR2 as SQIVND (reference sequence). This CDR3 comprises 14 residues. The CDR3 DNA follows: TGTGCCAGTAGTATAGGACAGGGGAATTCACCCCTCCACTTT. It encodes CASSIGQGNSPLHF.

This chain connects TRBV28 to TRBJ1-5; 10 bases are a match to TRBD1. Trimming took 5 bases from V and 6 from J; bases not matched to a gene: 7. Germline lookup yields CDR1 MDHEN and CDR2 SYDVKM. The CDR3 contains 15 residues. CDR3 DNA sequence: TGTGCCAGCAGTACCTCGGGACAGGGGTTTCAGCCCCAGCATTTT. Amino acids: CASSTSGQGFQPQHF.